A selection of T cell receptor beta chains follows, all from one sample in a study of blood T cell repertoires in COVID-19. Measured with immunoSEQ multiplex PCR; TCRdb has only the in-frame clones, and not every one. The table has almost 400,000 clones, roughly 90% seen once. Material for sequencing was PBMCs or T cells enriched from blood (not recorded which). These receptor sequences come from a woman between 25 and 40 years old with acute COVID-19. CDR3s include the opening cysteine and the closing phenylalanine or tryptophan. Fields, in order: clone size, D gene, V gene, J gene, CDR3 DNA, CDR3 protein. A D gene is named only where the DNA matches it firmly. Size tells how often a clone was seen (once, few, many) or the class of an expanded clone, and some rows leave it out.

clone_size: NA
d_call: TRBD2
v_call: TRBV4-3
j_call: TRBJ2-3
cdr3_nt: TGCGCCAGCAGCCAAGGCGGGGGATTAGACACAGATACGCAGTATTTT
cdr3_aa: CASSQGGGLDTDTQYF

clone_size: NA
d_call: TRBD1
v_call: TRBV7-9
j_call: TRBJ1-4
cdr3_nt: TGTGCCAGCAGCGAACCCACCGACAGGGACCTGTTTTTT
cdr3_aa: CASSEPTDRDLFF

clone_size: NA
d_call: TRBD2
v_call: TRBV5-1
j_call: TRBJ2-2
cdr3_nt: TGCGCCAGCAGCTTGAGGCTAGCGGGCCAAAAGAACACCGGGGAGCTGTTTTTT
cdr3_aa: CASSLRLAGQKNTGELFF

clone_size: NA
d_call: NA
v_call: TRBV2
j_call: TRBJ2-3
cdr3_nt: TGTGCCAGCAGCTTACAGTCTGCAGGCACAGATACGCAGTATTTT
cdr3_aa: CASSLQSAGTDTQYF

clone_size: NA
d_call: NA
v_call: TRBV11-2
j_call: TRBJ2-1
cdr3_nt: TGTGCCAGCAGCTTAGTAAGGCAGGGAGGCTCCTACAATGAGCAGTTCTTC
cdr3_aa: CASSLVRQGGSYNEQFF

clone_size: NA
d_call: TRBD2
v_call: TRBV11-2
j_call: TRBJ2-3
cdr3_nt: TGTGCCAGCAGCTTTAGAACTAGCGGGGGGGCAGATACGCAGTATTTT
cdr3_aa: CASSFRTSGGADTQYF

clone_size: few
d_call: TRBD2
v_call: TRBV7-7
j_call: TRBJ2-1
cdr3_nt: TGTGCCAGCAGCTTAACTCCGGGACTAGGAAATGAGCAGTTCTTC
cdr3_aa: CASSLTPGLGNEQFF

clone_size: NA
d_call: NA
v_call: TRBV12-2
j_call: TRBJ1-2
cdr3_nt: TGTGCAAGTCGCTTTTTAAGGAATTCAGGGGGGCGGTCCAACTATGGCTACACCTTC
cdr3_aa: CASRFLRNSGGRSNYGYTF

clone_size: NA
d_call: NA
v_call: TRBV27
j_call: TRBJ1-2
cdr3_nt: TGTGCCAGCAGTTTAAACAGGGTCTCCGCAGGCTACACCTTC
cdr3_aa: CASSLNRVSAGYTF

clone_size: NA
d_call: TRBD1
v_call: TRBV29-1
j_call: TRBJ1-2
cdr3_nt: TGCAGCGTTGCGGGACAGGGGTTACATGGCTACACCTTC
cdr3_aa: CSVAGQGLHGYTF

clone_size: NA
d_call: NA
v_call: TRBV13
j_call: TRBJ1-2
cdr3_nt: TGTGCCAGCAGAAAGACAGGCACTGGGGATGGCTACACCTTC
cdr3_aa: CASRKTGTGDGYTF

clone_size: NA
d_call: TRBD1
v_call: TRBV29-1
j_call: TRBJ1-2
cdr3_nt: TGCAGCGTTGATAGCAGGGGGGACTATGGCTACACCTTC
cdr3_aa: CSVDSRGDYGYTF

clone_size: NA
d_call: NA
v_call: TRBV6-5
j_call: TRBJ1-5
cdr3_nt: TGTGCCAGCTCGTCCGTTAGCAATCAGCCCCAGCATTTT
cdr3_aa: CASSSVSNQPQHF

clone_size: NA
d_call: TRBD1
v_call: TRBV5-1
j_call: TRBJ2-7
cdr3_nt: TGCGCCAGCTCGACAGGGGTGGGAACCTACGAGCAGTACTTC
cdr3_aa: CASSTGVGTYEQYF

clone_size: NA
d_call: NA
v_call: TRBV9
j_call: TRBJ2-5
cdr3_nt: TGTGCCAGCAGCGTAGCAGGGCAGATGGAGACCCAGTACTTC
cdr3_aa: CASSVAGQMETQYF